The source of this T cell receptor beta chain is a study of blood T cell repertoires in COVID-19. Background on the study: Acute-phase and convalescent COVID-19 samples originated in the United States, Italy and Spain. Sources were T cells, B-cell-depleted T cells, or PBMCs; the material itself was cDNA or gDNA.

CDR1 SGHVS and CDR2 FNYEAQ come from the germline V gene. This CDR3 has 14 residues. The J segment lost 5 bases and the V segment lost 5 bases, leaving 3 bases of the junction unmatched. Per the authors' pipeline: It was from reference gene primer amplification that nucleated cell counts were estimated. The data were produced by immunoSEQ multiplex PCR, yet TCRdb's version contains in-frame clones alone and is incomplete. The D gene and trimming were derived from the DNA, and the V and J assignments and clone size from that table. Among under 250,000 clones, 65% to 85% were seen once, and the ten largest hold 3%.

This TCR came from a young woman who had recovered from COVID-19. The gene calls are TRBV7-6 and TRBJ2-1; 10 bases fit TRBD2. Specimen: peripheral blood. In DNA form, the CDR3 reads TGTGCCAGCAGCCCAAGCGGGAGGGACAATGAGCAGTTCTTC. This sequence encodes CASSPSGRDNEQFF.